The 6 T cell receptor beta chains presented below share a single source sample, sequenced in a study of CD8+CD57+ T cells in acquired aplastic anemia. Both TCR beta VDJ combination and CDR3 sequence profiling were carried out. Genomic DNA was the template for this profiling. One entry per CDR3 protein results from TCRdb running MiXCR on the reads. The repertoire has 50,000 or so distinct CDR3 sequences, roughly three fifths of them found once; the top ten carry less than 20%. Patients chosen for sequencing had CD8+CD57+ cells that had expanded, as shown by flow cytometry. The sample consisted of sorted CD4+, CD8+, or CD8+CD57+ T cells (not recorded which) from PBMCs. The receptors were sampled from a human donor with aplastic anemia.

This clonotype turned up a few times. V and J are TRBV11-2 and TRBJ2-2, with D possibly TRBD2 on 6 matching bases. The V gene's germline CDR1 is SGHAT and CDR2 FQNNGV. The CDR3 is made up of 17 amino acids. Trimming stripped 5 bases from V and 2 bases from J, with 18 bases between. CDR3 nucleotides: TGTGCCAGCAGCCACATTTTCCGGGACTCTAACACCGGGGAGCTGTTTTTT. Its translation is CASSHIFRDSNTGELFF.

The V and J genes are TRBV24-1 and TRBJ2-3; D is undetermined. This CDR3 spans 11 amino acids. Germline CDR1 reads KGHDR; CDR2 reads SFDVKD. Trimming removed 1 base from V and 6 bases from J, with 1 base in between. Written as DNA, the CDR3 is TGTGCCACCAGTGATTTTGATACGCAGTATTTT. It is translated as CATSDFDTQYF.

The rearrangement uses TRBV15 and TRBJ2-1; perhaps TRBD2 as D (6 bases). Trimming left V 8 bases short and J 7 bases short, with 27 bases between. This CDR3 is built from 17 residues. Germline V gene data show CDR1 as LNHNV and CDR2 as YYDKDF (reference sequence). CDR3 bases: TGTGCCACCTCAAGGGCCTTAAGTGGGGCCGGGGGTAATGAGCAGTTCTTC. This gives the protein CATSRALSGAGGNEQFF.

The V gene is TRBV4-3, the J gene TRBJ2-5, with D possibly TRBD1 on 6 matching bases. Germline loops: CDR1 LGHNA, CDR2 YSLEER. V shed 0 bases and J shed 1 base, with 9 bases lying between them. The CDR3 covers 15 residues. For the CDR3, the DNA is TGCGCCAGCAGCCAAGAGAGGGACATCCAAGAGACCCAGTACTTC. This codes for CASSQERDIQETQYF.

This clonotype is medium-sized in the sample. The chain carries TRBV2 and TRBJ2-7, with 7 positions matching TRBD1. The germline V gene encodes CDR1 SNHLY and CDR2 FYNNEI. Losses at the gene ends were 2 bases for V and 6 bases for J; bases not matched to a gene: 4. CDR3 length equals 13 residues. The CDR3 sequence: CASSERAGGEQYF. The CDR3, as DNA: TGTGCCAGCAGTGAAAGGGCAGGGGGCGAGCAGTACTTC.

CDR3 loop: CASSTTTGVGYTF. The DNA for the CDR3 is TGTGCCAGTAGTACTACAACGGGGGTTGGCTACACCTTC. This chain connects TRBV19 to TRBJ1-2; D possibly corresponds to TRBD1 (5 bases). V was shortened by 4 bases and J by 7 bases, with 13 bases between the two germline ends. This CDR3 has 13 amino acids. CDR1 LNHDA and CDR2 SQIVND come from the germline V gene (reference sequence).